The 29 T cell receptor beta chains below were found in one sample sequenced in a study of cytomegalovirus exposure and HLA in healthy donors. The PCR made use of 60 Vbeta and 13 Jbeta primers. TCRdb's copy holds only in-frame clones and misses some; the assay was immunoSEQ multiplex PCR. This table holds 100,000 to 150,000 clones. Sequencing was performed on PBMCs. These receptors were obtained from a woman between 40 and 50 years old in good health and CMV-seropositive.

The CDR3: CASSLGTGVSSGNTIYF. CDR3 in DNA: TGTGCCAGCAGCTTGGGAACCGGGGTGAGCTCTGGAAACACCATATATTTT. The rearrangement joins TRBV7-8 to TRBJ1-3; no clear D. Germline CDR1 SGHVS, CDR2 FQNEAQ. The V end lost 3 bases, the J end lost 0 bases, and 15 bases lay between the germline ends. The CDR3 sequence is 17 residues long.

The chain has TRBV7-2 and TRBJ2-5, with D perhaps TRBD1 (5 bases). The CDR3 sequence is 13 residues long. V lost 3 bases and J 4 bases, leaving 9 bases between the germline ends. Germline assignment: CDR1 SGHTA and CDR2 FQGNSA. The CDR3 here is CASSFAGRETQYF. In nucleotides, the CDR3 is TGTGCCAGCAGCTTTGCAGGGCGAGAGACCCAGTACTTC.

The gene calls are TRBV6-6 and TRBJ2-3; possibly TRBD2 for D (6 bases). Germline V gene sequence: CDR1 MNHNY, CDR2 SVGAGI (reference sequence). The germline V and J ends were trimmed by 6 bases and 3 bases, with 13 bases remaining between them. The CDR3 runs to 14 residues. CDR3 DNA sequence: TGTGCCAGCAGGGAGGGCGTTGTGACAGATACGCAGTATTTT. Amino acid sequence: CASREGVVTDTQYF.

The chain combines TRBV7-7 with TRBJ1-5; a weak D match, TRBD1 (5 bases). CDR3 length: 14 amino acids. Germline CDR1 SSHAT, CDR2 FNYEAQ (reference sequence). Here the CDR3 DNA reads TGTGCTATCCGGCGGGGCAGGAGCAATCAGCCCCAGCATTTT. As protein: CAIRRGRSNQPQHF. The variable domain in full, with the rest retrieved from reference TRBV7-7 and TRBJ1-5, is GAGVSQSPRYKVTKRGQDVTLRCDPISSHATLYWYQQALGQGPEFLTYFNYEAQPDKSGLPSDRFSAERPEGSISTLTIQRTEQRDSAMYRCAIRRGRSNQPQHFGDGTRLSIL.

This chain joins TRBV28 and TRBJ2-3, with unresolved D. The V end was cut by 3 bases, the J end by 2 bases, with 12 bases between. This CDR3 is built from 15 residues. CDR1 MDHEN and CDR2 SYDVKM come from the germline V gene. The CDR3 DNA follows: TGTGCCAGCAGTTTCGAGAGGTTTCTCACAGATACGCAGTATTTT. Its translation is CASSFERFLTDTQYF. The variable domain in full, with the rest retrieved from reference TRBV28 and TRBJ2-3, is DVKVTQSSRYLVKRTGEKVFLECVQDMDHENMFWYRQDPGLGLRLIYFSYDVKMKEKGDIPEGYSVSREKKERFSLILESASTNQTSMYLCASSFERFLTDTQYFGPGTRLTVL.

The genes are TRBV15 and TRBJ1-4; 7 bases match TRBD1. The CDR3 runs to 15 residues. Germline V gene data show CDR1 as LNHNV and CDR2 as YYDKDF (reference sequence). Losses at the gene ends were 0 bases for V and 10 bases for J; bases not matched to a gene: 8. CDR3 in amino acids: CATSRDLGQWGKLFF. In nucleotides, the CDR3 is TGTGCCACCAGCAGAGATCTGGGACAGTGGGGAAAACTGTTTTTT.

The genes are TRBV19 and TRBJ1-5; TRBD1 matches at 9 bases. CDR3 length: 14 residues. Germline V gene data show CDR1 as LNHDA and CDR2 as SQIVND (reference sequence). Germline trimming cut 6 bases from V and 5 bases from J; bases unmatched to any gene: 5. CDR3 protein: CASRNRQGDQPQHF. For the CDR3, the DNA is TGTGCCAGTAGAAACAGACAGGGGGATCAGCCCCAGCATTTT.

The chain recombines TRBV19 with TRBJ2-2; D unclear. CDR1 and CDR2 (germline): LNHDA, SQIVND (reference sequence). The CDR3 is 14 residues long. V lost 7 bases, J lost 6 bases, and 15 bases lay in between. The CDR3 region has the DNA TGTGCCAGTATGAGACGCCGGAGCGCCGGGGAGCTGTTTTTT. This gives the protein CASMRRRSAGELFF.

This chain connects TRBV6-5 to TRBJ1-5; 7 nucleotides agree with TRBD1. The V and J ends lost 5 bases and 0 bases, in that order; junction bases with no gene match: 4. The length of the CDR3 is 15 residues. CDR1 and CDR2 (germline): MNHEY, SVGAGI. CDR3 bases: TGTGCCAGCAGTCAACAGGGGAATAGCAATCAGCCCCAGCATTTT. This encodes CASSQQGNSNQPQHF.

V usage is TRBV6-1 and J usage is TRBJ2-2, with 9 bases fitting TRBD2. The J segment lost 6 bases and the V segment lost 2 bases, leaving 7 bases of the junction unmatched. Germline assignment: CDR1 MNHNS and CDR2 SASEGT. This CDR3 region has 16 residues. As DNA, the CDR3 is TGTGCCAGCAGTGAAACCGACGAGCGGGGGGCCGGGGAGCTGTTTTTT. Its protein is CASSETDERGAGELFF.

The chain carries TRBV19 and TRBJ1-1; 8 bases line up with TRBD1. The CDR3 is made up of 15 amino acids. Germline V gene lookup returns CDR1 LNHDA and CDR2 SQIVND (reference sequence). Unmatched junction bases numbered 7, after V lost 3 bases and J lost 4 bases. CDR3 bases: TGTGCCAGTAGTATCTTCAGGGGGCTGGGCACTGAAGCTTTCTTT. Amino acid sequence: CASSIFRGLGTEAFF.

The chain carries TRBV6-5 and TRBJ2-2; 7 nucleotides match TRBD2. This CDR3 has 16 amino acids. V lost 1 base and J lost 7; bases outside the gene matches: 9. Germline V gene data show CDR1 as MNHEY and CDR2 as SVGAGI. In nucleotides, the CDR3 is TGTGCCAGCAGTTACTTGGGGGGGGGAGGGCACGGGGAGCTGTTTTTT. Its protein product is CASSYLGGGGHGELFF.

This rearrangement joins TRBV5-1 to TRBJ2-5, with 9 bases fitting TRBD1. The V gene's germline CDR1 is SGHRS and CDR2 YFSETQ. The V segment lost 4 bases and the J segment 7 bases; nucleotides outside the gene matches: 5. This CDR3 spans 13 amino acids. This chain's CDR3 is CASSLRDRATQYF. The CDR3 nucleotides are TGCGCCAGCAGCCTTCGGGACAGGGCGACCCAGTACTTC.

The V call is TRBV30, the J call TRBJ2-7, with TRBD1 matching over 11 bases. The J segment lost 5 bases and the V segment lost 2 bases, leaving 8 bases of the junction unmatched. CDR3 length: 15 amino acids. CDR1 and CDR2 (germline): GTSNPN, SVGIG (reference sequence). CDR3 sequence: CAWSLGTGGEDEQYF. DNA for the CDR3: TGTGCCTGGAGTCTCGGGACAGGGGGGGAGGACGAGCAGTACTTC.

This rearrangement joins TRBV7-8 to TRBJ1-2; 10 bases line up with TRBD1. The CDR3 runs 15 residues. J was trimmed by 3 bases and V by 6 bases; bases with no gene match: 7. Germline V CDR1 and CDR2: SGHVS, FQNEAQ. The CDR3 here is CASSFTGTGDYGYTF. The CDR3 DNA is TGTGCCAGCAGTTTTACCGGGACAGGGGACTATGGCTACACCTTC.

This rearrangement joins TRBV28 to TRBJ2-7; possible D gene TRBD2, 6 bases. V lost 4 bases to trimming and J lost 0 bases, with 10 bases between them. Germline V gene lookup returns CDR1 MDHEN and CDR2 SYDVKM. The CDR3 is 14 amino acids. This chain's CDR3 is CASSSPGVSYEQYF. The CDR3 region has the DNA TGTGCCAGCAGTTCCCCGGGAGTCTCCTACGAGCAGTACTTC. Filled out from reference TRBV28 and TRBJ2-7, the complete variable domain reads DVKVTQSSRYLVKRTGEKVFLECVQDMDHENMFWYRQDPGLGLRLIYFSYDVKMKEKGDIPEGYSVSREKKERFSLILESASTNQTSMYLCASSSPGVSYEQYFGPGTRLTVT.

This sequence joins TRBV5-4 and TRBJ2-7, with D possibly matching TRBD1 (6 bases). The V end was cut by 0 bases, the J end by 4 bases, with 11 bases between. CDR3 length: 14 amino acids. Germline V gives CDR1 SGHNT, CDR2 YYREEE (reference sequence). The CDR3: CASSLGQGRYEQYF. CDR3 coding DNA: TGTGCCAGCAGCTTGGGGCAGGGGCGGTACGAGCAGTACTTC.

The J gene is TRBJ2-5, the V gene TRBV30, with a weak D call TRBD2 (6 bases). This CDR3 has 13 residues. V was clipped by 2 bases and J by 7 bases, with 14 bases between them. Germline V gene sequence: CDR1 GTSNPN, CDR2 SVGIG (reference sequence). In nucleotides, the CDR3 is TGTGCCTGGAGTACACGGGGGTGGGGGACCCAGTACTTC. Amino acids: CAWSTRGWGTQYF. Complete variable domain (other parts from reference TRBV30 and TRBJ2-5): SQTIHQWPATLVQPVGSPLSLECTVEGTSNPNLYWYRQAAGRGLQLLFYSVGIGQISSEVPQNLSASRPQDRQFILSSKKLLLSDSGFYLCAWSTRGWGTQYFGPGTRLLVL.

The chain combines TRBV11-2 with TRBJ2-7; the D gene is possibly TRBD1 (6 bases). Germline CDR1 and CDR2: SGHAT and FQNNGV. This CDR3 contains 15 residues. V lost 6 bases, J lost 0 bases, and 15 bases lay in between. CDR3 loop: CASRRWGRSSYEQYF. Written as DNA, the CDR3 is TGTGCCAGCAGACGCTGGGGGCGGAGCTCCTACGAGCAGTACTTC.

This chain connects TRBV29-1 to TRBJ2-3; TRBD1 agrees at 7 bases. The V and J ends lost 0 bases and 5 bases, in that order; junction bases with no gene match: 8. The germline CDR1 and CDR2 sequences are SQVTM and ANQGSEA. This CDR3 is 15 amino acids long. CDR3 nucleotide sequence: TGCAGCGTTGAAGAGGGGACAGCGCTAAGAGATACGCAGTATTTT. This gives the protein CSVEEGTALRDTQYF.

The gene calls are TRBV19 and TRBJ2-7; 11 positions agree with TRBD2. Germline V CDR1 and CDR2: LNHDA, SQIVND (reference sequence). V was clipped by 5 bases and J by 2 bases; unmatched bases: 5. The length of the CDR3 is 15 residues. The CDR3 region is CASSGGTSGTYEQYF. The CDR3, as DNA: TGTGCCAGTAGTGGGGGGACTAGCGGCACCTACGAGCAGTACTTC.

This sequence joins TRBV5-1 and TRBJ2-7, with 12 bases aligning to TRBD1. The germline CDR1 and CDR2 sequences are SGHRS and YFSETQ. V was clipped by 4 bases and J by 6 bases; unmatched bases: 11. The CDR3 covers 16 residues. The CDR3 DNA reads as TGCGCCAGCAGCCCCAAATACCGGGACAGGGGGCGCGAGCAGTACTTC. Translation gives CASSPKYRDRGREQYF.

This chain uses TRBV27 with TRBJ1-4; D unclear. Germline values: CDR1 MNHEY, CDR2 SMNVEV (reference sequence). This CDR3 has 14 amino acids. V dropped 5 bases and J dropped 7 bases, with 14 bases sitting between them. This chain's CDR3 is CASSRLGGREKLFF. CDR3 bases: TGTGCCAGCAGTCGACTGGGAGGTCGTGAAAAACTGTTTTTT.

V is TRBV7-9 and J is TRBJ1-1; D unclear. The length of the CDR3 is 14 residues. Trimming stripped 5 bases from V and 1 base from J, with 11 bases between. From germline, CDR1 is SEHNR and CDR2 FQNEAQ (reference sequence). The DNA for the CDR3 is TGTGCCAGCAGCCCCACACGGGGGAACACTGAAGCTTTCTTT. Encoded protein: CASSPTRGNTEAFF.

With regard to this clone: At one of its ends the junction is not consistent with the germline gene, which may arise from a read error. This chain uses TRBV7-2 with TRBJ2-1; possible D gene TRBD2, 5 bases. The CDR3 sequence is 15 residues long. In germline, CDR1 is SGHTA, CDR2 FQGNSA. The CDR3 sequence is CASTFGSPNYNEQFF. Here the CDR3 DNA reads TGTGCCAGCACCTTTGGGAGCCCGAACTACAATGAGCAATTCTTC.

As to this clone: Sequence at one end of the junction differs from germline and may be a read error. The chain uses TRBV5-1 and TRBJ2-7; D gene ambiguous. This CDR3 comprises 11 residues. Germline CDR1 is SGHRS and CDR2 is YFSETQ. CDR3 sequence: CASSLGGVRDF. The CDR3 region has the DNA TGCGCCAGCAGCTTGGGAGGCGTACGGGACTTC.

The chain carries TRBV9 and TRBJ2-2; the match to TRBD2 covers 12 bases. CDR1 SGDLS and CDR2 YYNGEE come from the germline V gene. The CDR3 length is 16 residues. Trimming at V came to 2 bases and at J to 5 bases, leaving 4 bases not matched to a gene. The chain's CDR3 is CASSVTSGSKTGELFF. In DNA form, the CDR3 reads TGTGCCAGCAGCGTGACTAGCGGGAGTAAAACCGGGGAGCTGTTTTTT.

The chain uses TRBV2 and TRBJ2-7; TRBD2 might be the D (5 bases). Looked up from germline, CDR1 is SNHLY and CDR2 is FYNNEI. Trimming shortened V by 8 bases and J by 4 bases, and 15 bases separated the two germline ends. The CDR3 covers 13 residues. The CDR3 nucleotides are TGTGCCAGCGGAGGACTCAACGGGTACGAGCAGTACTTC. It is translated as CASGGLNGYEQYF.

The chain joins TRBV10-1 to TRBJ2-7; 13 nucleotides align to TRBD2. V trimming: 5 bases; J trimming: 2 bases; junction bases outside the gene matches: 12. Germline-derived CDR1 and CDR2 are WNHNN and SYGVQD (reference sequence). The CDR3 has 18 residues. The CDR3 bases are TGCGCCAGCAGTCTCGGACTAGCGGGAGTATTATGGCCCTACGAGCAGTACTTC. This translates into CASSLGLAGVLWPYEQYF.